This record covers a single TCR beta chain. Its antigen remains unknown. Sequencing used immunoSEQ multiplex PCR; TCRdb keeps in-frame clones, though not all of them. The table records 2 million to 2.5 million clones, roughly 93% of them present only once. Germline CDR1 is MDHEN and CDR2 is SYDVKM. The CDR3 totals 16 residues. Trimming removed 3 bases from V and 4 bases from J; junction bases left unmatched: 12. The split of CD4+ cells yielded CD45RA+ naive and CD45RA-negative memory subsets. This entry belongs to a study of shared clonotypes between healthy human individuals. Findings and caveats of the study: Donor clonotype sharing was expected to depend on sequencing depth. What limited the represented genetic and exposure-history diversity was the small number of donors. Clonotypes which were not shared had lower generation probabilities than clonotypes that all four donors shared.

Sequenced sample: naive CD4+ T cells from PBMCs. The subset is: CD45RA+ positively selected. The chain recombines TRBV28 with TRBJ2-7; 7 bases line up with TRBD2. The clonotype was recovered from a man younger than 35 in good health. Some clones in this sample may be carry-over from other donors' samples. In DNA, the CDR3 is TGTGCCAGCAGTTTCTCTTACGGGGGGAAGGGGTACGAGCAGTACTTC. As protein: CASSFSYGGKGYEQYF.